The 10 T cell receptor beta chains below all came from one sample that was sequenced in a study of T cells in Graves' hyperthyroidism and ophthalmopathy. TCR beta CDR3 sequences were amplified from RNA transcripts. An initial round of RT-PCR targeting the TCR CDR3 relied on the HTBI primer set. Each CDR3 protein gets one entry after TCRdb re-called the multiplex PCR reads with MiXCR. The table lists about half a million distinct CDR3 sequences, approximately 24% of them singletons, with 11% in the top ten. Sample: blood. The receptors come from a woman younger than 45 with Graves' ophthalmopathy.

This clonotype has at least ten counts. The V call is TRBV11-2, the J call TRBJ2-2; TRBD1 matches at 12 bases. Germline CDR1 SGHAT, CDR2 FQNNGV. V gave up 5 bases and J gave up 7 bases; unmatched junction bases: 8. The length of the CDR3 is 16 residues. CDR3 nucleotides: TGTGCCAGCAGCCAAACCGGGACAGGGGGCAGCGGGGAGCTGTTTTTT. Translating gives CASSQTGTGGSGELFF. Looking up the rest from reference TRBV11-2 and TRBJ2-2 gives the full variable domain: EAGVAQSPRYKIIEKRQSVAFWCNPISGHATLYWYQQILGQGPKLLIQFQNNGVVDDSQLPKDRFSAERLKGVDSTLKIQPAKLEDSAVYLCASSQTGTGGSGELFFGEGSRLTVL.

This clonotype was counted between two and nine times. The chain has TRBV12-3 or TRBV12-4 and TRBJ1-1; tentatively, D is TRBD1 (6 bases). V dropped 7 bases and J dropped 8 bases, with 23 bases sitting between them. The CDR3 runs 15 residues. The CDR3 loop is CASTQVQGRYGEAFF. The CDR3, as DNA: TGTGCCAGCACCCAGGTGCAGGGGAGGTATGGGGAAGCTTTCTTT.

This clonotype was detected only a few times. The V call is TRBV5-1, the J call TRBJ1-1; a weak D match, TRBD1 (5 bases). The CDR3 consists of 15 residues. The ends were cut back, 4 bases at V and 1 base at J, with 14 bases in the middle. Per germline, CDR1 SGHRS and CDR2 YFSETQ. The CDR3 nucleotides are TGCGCCAGCAGCACATACGGGGGTACGAACACTGAAGCTTTCTTT. Translated, it gives CASSTYGGTNTEAFF.

The chain combines TRBV3-1 with TRBJ1-1; D is unresolved. CDR3 length: 15 residues. V was cut by 1 base and J by 1 base, with 10 bases left in between. CDR1 and CDR2 from the germline V gene are LGHDT and YNNKEL (reference sequence). CDR3 in DNA: TGTGCCAGCAGCCAAGGGCCTACCCCGAACACTGAAGCTTTCTTT. It encodes CASSQGPTPNTEAFF.

Many counts were recorded for this clonotype. A read error may produce the germline difference seen at one junction end. V gene TRBV6-1 combines with J gene TRBJ1-2; D remains unclear. This CDR3 comprises 12 residues. The germline V gene encodes CDR1 MNHNS and CDR2 SASEGT. The CDR3 nucleotides read TGTGCCAGCAGGGAGGGCGGCTATCGCTACACCTTC. Its protein is CASREGGYRYTF.

The chain recombines TRBV6-5 with TRBJ2-5; possibly TRBD2 for D (5 bases). The CDR3 is 14 amino acids. CDR1 and CDR2 from the germline V gene are MNHEY and SVGAGI. Trimming pared 4 bases from V and 4 bases from J, leaving 13 bases between. CDR3: CASSSATRAETQYF. In nucleotides, the CDR3 is TGTGCCAGCAGTTCCGCCACTAGAGCAGAGACCCAGTACTTC.

This clonotype was counted a few times. The chain has TRBV9 and TRBJ1-3; TRBD1 matches 7 bases. V shed 0 bases, J shed 0 bases, and the junction held 15 bases outside the gene matches. Per germline, CDR1 SGDLS and CDR2 YYNGEE. There are 20 residues in the CDR3. CDR3 in DNA: TGTGCCAGCAGCGTAGCCCCGGGACAGACTTGGTGGAGCTCTGGAAACACCATATATTTT. Amino acid sequence: CASSVAPGQTWWSSGNTIYF.

This clonotype was seen repeatedly, ten times or more. The V and J genes are TRBV7-8 and TRBJ2-7, with a possible D match to TRBD1 (5 bases). V shed 1 base and J shed 4 bases, with 11 bases lying between them. CDR1 is SGHVS, CDR2 FQNEAQ, per germline. The CDR3 runs 14 residues. The CDR3 sequence is CASSLEAGPYEQYF. CDR3 coding DNA: TGTGCCAGCAGCTTAGAGGCAGGGCCATACGAGCAGTACTTC.

This clonotype has a handful of counts. One end of the junction varies from germline; a read error may be responsible. The J gene is TRBJ1-2, the V gene TRBV10-1; weak D call: TRBD1 (5 bases). The CDR3 has 15 amino acids. The germline gives CDR1 WNHNN, CDR2 SYGVQD (reference sequence). As DNA, the CDR3 is TGCGCCAGCAGCCAAGCCGTTATAGGGGACTATGGTTACACCTTC. Translation: CASSQAVIGDYGYTF.

This clonotype was detected ten times or more. This chain's CDR3 is CASSFGTVGSYGYTF. As DNA, the CDR3 is TGTGCCAGCAGTTTTGGGACAGTAGGGTCCTATGGCTACACCTTC. This chain connects TRBV6-5 to TRBJ1-2; TRBD1 agrees at 7 bases. Germline lookup yields CDR1 MNHEY and CDR2 SVGAGI. J gave up 4 bases and V 4 bases, and 9 bases lay outside the gene matches. This CDR3 has 15 amino acids.